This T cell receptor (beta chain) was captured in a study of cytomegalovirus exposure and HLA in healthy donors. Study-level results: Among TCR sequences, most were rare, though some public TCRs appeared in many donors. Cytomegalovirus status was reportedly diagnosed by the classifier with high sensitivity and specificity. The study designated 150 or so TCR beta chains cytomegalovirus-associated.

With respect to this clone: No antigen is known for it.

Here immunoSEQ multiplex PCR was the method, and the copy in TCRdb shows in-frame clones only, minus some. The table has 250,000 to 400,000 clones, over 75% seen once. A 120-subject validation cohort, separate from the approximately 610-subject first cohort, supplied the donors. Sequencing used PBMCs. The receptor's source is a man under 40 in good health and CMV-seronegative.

CDR3 nucleotide sequence: TGTGCCTGGAGTGCGCAACTTGAAGCTTTCTTT. Its translation is CAWSAQLEAFF. V usage is TRBV30 and J usage is TRBJ1-1; D is unclear. Trimming pared 1 base from V and 7 bases from J, leaving 7 bases between. Germline loops: CDR1 GTSNPN, CDR2 SVGIG (reference sequence). The CDR3 has 11 residues.